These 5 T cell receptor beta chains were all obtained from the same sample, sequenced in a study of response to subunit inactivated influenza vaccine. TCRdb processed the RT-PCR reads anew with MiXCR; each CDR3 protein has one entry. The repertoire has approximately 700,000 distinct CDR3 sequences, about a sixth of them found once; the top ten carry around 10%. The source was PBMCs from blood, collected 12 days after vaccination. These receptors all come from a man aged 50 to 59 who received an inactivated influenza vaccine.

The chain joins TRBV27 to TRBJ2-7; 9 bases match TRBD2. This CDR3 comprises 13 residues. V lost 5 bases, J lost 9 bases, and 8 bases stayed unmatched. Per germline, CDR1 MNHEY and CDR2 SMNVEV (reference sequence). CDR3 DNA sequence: TGTGCCAGCAGTCCCCAGGAGCGGGGGGCGCAGTACTTC. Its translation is CASSPQERGAQYF.

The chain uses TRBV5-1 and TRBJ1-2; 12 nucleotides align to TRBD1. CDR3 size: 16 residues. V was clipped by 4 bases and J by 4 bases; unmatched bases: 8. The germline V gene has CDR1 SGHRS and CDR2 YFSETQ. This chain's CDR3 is CASSLGQGAPGYGYTF. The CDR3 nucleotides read TGCGCCAGCAGCCTGGGACAGGGGGCGCCGGGCTATGGCTACACCTTC.

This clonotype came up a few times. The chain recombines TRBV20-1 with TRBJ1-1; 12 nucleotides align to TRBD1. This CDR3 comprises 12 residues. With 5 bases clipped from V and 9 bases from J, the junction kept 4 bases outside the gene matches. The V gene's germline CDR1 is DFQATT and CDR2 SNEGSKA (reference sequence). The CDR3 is CSAGDRGRKAFF. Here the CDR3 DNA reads TGCAGTGCTGGGGACAGGGGGCGCAAAGCTTTCTTT.

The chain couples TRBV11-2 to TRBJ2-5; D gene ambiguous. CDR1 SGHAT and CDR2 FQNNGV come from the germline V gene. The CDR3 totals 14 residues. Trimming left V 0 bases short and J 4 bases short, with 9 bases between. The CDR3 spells CASSLEGLIETQYF. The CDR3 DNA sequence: TGTGCCAGCAGCTTAGAGGGTTTAATAGAGACCCAGTACTTC.

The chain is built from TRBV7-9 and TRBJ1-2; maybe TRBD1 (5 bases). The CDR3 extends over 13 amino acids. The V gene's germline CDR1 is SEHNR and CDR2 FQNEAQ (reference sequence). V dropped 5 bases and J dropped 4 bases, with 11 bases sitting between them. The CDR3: CASSPDSAYGYTF. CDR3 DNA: TGTGCCAGCAGCCCCGACAGCGCCTATGGCTACACCTTC.